Shown below are 15 T cell receptor beta chains from a single sample sequenced in a study of PD-1 blockade in classical Hodgkin lymphoma. Clones were sequenced by immunoSEQ multiplex PCR, and TCRdb holds only the in-frame ones, with some missing. The data contain about 42,000 clones, approximately 70% of them seen just once; the ten biggest clones take up about 3%. Every one of the patients relapsed after autologous stem cell transplantation (brentuximab vedotin exposure was variable). Sequenced material: peripheral blood mononuclear cells (PBMCs), taken at baseline. These TCRs come from a human donor with classical Hodgkin lymphoma.

This clone was counted a single time. The V and J genes are TRBV28 and TRBJ2-5; no clear D. Germline V gene sequence: CDR1 MDHEN, CDR2 SYDVKM. The CDR3 is 14 amino acids. V was clipped by 3 bases and J by 1 base, with 9 bases between them. The CDR3 coding sequence is TGTGCCAGCAGTTTGGGTCAGAGCCAAGAGACCCAGTACTTC. Protein product: CASSLGQSQETQYF.

V usage is TRBV7-3 and J usage is TRBJ1-2, with a possible D match to TRBD1 (5 bases). This CDR3 is built from 15 residues. Trimming left V 5 bases short and J 0 bases short, with 13 bases between. The germline CDR1 and CDR2 sequences are SGHTA and FQGTGA. The CDR3 spells CASSRSAGSNYGYTF. The CDR3 bases are TGTGCCAGCAGCCGTAGTGCAGGGTCTAACTATGGCTACACCTTC.

The chain is built from TRBV6-6 and TRBJ1-2; no firm D call. Germline V CDR1 and CDR2: MNHNY, SVGAGI (reference sequence). Between the trimmed V and J ends, which lost 4 bases and 2 bases, there was a span of 17 bases. The CDR3 consists of 16 residues. CDR3 region: CASSFKKLDPNYGYTF. The CDR3 nucleotides read TGTGCCAGCAGTTTCAAAAAGTTAGACCCAAACTATGGCTACACCTTC.

To note about this clone: Being one base from a much bigger clone, this may be a read error. The chain carries TRBV12-2 and TRBJ1-5. TRBV12-2 is termed a pseudogene. The length of the CDR3 is 13 residues. The chain's CDR3 is CAGSRHSNQPQHF. CDR3 nucleotides: TGTGCAGGGAGCCGGCATAGCAATCAGCCCCAGCATTTT.

In its sample, this clone was seen once. The V gene is TRBV27, the J gene TRBJ1-6; tentative D call: TRBD1 (6 bases). The CDR3 loop spans 15 amino acids. Trimming pared 5 bases from V and 9 bases from J, leaving 17 bases between. Germline lookup yields CDR1 MNHEY and CDR2 SMNVEV (reference sequence). This CDR3 reads CASSLSSLGGSPLHF. The DNA of the CDR3 is TGTGCCAGCAGTCTGAGCTCCTTAGGGGGTTCACCCCTCCACTTT.

The chain uses TRBV18 and TRBJ2-3, with TRBD2 matching over 14 bases. Germline assignment: CDR1 KGHSH and CDR2 LQKENI. The CDR3 spans 18 residues. Trimming took 5 bases from V and 0 from J; bases not matched to a gene: 7. CDR3 sequence reads: CASSTWTSGGPSTDTQYF. CDR3 sequence (DNA): TGTGCCAGCTCAACTTGGACTAGCGGGGGGCCTAGCACAGATACGCAGTATTTT.

The gene calls are TRBV19 and TRBJ1-5; D is uncertain. V was pared by 8 bases and J by 5 bases, with 19 bases between. The CDR3 covers 15 residues. Germline CDR1 is LNHDA and CDR2 is SQIVND (reference sequence). In DNA, the CDR3 is TGTGCCAGTTCTACCCGACCCTGGGGTGATCAGCCCCAGCATTTT. Residues: CASSTRPWGDQPQHF.

The gene calls are TRBV7-9 and TRBJ2-5, with D maybe TRBD2 (6 bases). Germline lookup yields CDR1 SEHNR and CDR2 FQNEAQ (reference sequence). V gave up 1 base and J gave up 5 bases, with 17 bases separating them. The CDR3 has 16 amino acids. This CDR3 reads CASSLGFLGGRETQYF. CDR3 coding DNA: TGTGCCAGCAGCTTAGGATTCCTCGGGGGTCGGGAGACCCAGTACTTC. The complete variable domain, with remaining parts taken from reference TRBV7-9 and TRBJ2-5, reads DTGVSQNPRHKITKRGQNVTFRCDPISEHNRLYWYRQTLGQGPEFLTYFQNEAQLEKSRLLSDRFSAERPKGSFSTLEIQRTEQGDSAMYLCASSLGFLGGRETQYFGPGTRLLVL.

In this sample, this clone is medium-sized. The chain carries TRBV28 and TRBJ1-2; D gene uncertain. CDR1 is MDHEN and CDR2 is SYDVKM in the germline V gene. This CDR3 contains 15 residues. V lost 4 bases, J lost 14 bases, and 26 bases lay in between. The CDR3 here is CASSSARTVGPEMTF. As DNA, the CDR3 is TGTGCCAGCAGTTCGGCGAGGACGGTCGGACCCGAGATGACCTTC.

This clone was observed a few times. The chain is built from TRBV7-8 and TRBJ1-1, with D unresolved. This CDR3 is built from 18 residues. Trimming shortened V by 1 base and J by 1 base, and 19 bases separated the two germline ends. CDR1 is SGHVS and CDR2 is FQNEAQ in the germline V gene. Written as DNA, the CDR3 is TGTGCCAGCAGCTTAGACCAACTACCGGGATTTCCGAACACTGAAGCTTTCTTT. Protein: CASSLDQLPGFPNTEAFF. Looking up the rest from reference TRBV7-8 and TRBJ1-1 gives the full variable domain: GAGVSQSPRYKVAKRGQDVALRCDPISGHVSLFWYQQALGQGPEFLTYFQNEAQLDKSGLPSDRFFAERPEGSVSTLKIQRTQQEDSAVYLCASSLDQLPGFPNTEAFFGQGTRLTVV.

This chain joins TRBV9 and TRBJ1-6; D gene unclear. Germline V CDR1 and CDR2: SGDLS, YYNGEE. The ends were cut back, 3 bases at V and 6 bases at J, with 10 bases in the middle. This CDR3 spans 14 amino acids. In nucleotides, the CDR3 is TGTGCCAGCAGCGCGCAACTATCTAATTCACCCCTCCACTTT. It translates to CASSAQLSNSPLHF.

The rearrangement joins TRBV27 to TRBJ2-3; D might be TRBD1 (6 bases). With 6 bases removed from V and 2 bases from J, the gap between germline ends came to 21 bases. Per germline, CDR1 MNHEY and CDR2 SMNVEV (reference sequence). The CDR3 length is 17 residues. Here the CDR3 DNA reads TGTGCCAGCAGCCCGCCGCCAACTGGGGGCCCCACAGATACGCAGTATTTT. The encoded protein is CASSPPPTGGPTDTQYF.

The rearrangement links TRBV7-9 to TRBJ1-4; D remains unclear. This CDR3 has 13 amino acids. V lost 1 base, J lost 6 bases, and 6 bases lay in between. CDR1 is SEHNR and CDR2 is FQNEAQ in the germline V gene (reference sequence). CDR3 protein: CASSLVSDEKLFF. The CDR3, as DNA: TGTGCCAGCAGCTTAGTGAGTGATGAAAAACTGTTTTTT. The whole variable domain, remainder taken from reference TRBV7-9 and TRBJ1-4, is DTGVSQNPRHKITKRGQNVTFRCDPISEHNRLYWYRQTLGQGPEFLTYFQNEAQLEKSRLLSDRFSAERPKGSFSTLEIQRTEQGDSAMYLCASSLVSDEKLFFGSGTQLSVL.

The chain uses TRBV7-8 and TRBJ2-2, with a possible D match to TRBD2 (6 bases). The germline V gene has CDR1 SGHVS and CDR2 FQNEAQ. V lost 8 bases and J lost 4, with 8 bases in between. This CDR3 is 12 amino acids long. The CDR3 bases are TGTGCCAGCCGGGGGAGCACCGGGGAGCTGTTTTTT. Its translation: CASRGSTGELFF.

The chain carries TRBV9 and TRBJ2-6; D may match TRBD1 or TRBD2 (5 bases each). From germline, CDR1 is SGDLS and CDR2 YYNGEE. CDR3 size: 18 residues. The V gene lost 7 bases and the J gene lost 0 bases, with 20 bases spanning the gap. The CDR3: CASWGHPGTFSGANVLTF. CDR3 DNA: TGTGCCAGCTGGGGCCATCCAGGGACCTTCTCTGGGGCCAACGTCCTGACTTTC.